The rows below give T cell receptor beta chains drawn from one sample of a study of blood T cells in healthy people across ages. One entry per CDR3 protein, called by TCRdb with MiXCR from the 5' RACE reads. The sample yields 1,500,000 or so distinct CDR3 sequences, approximately 59% seen once. Input material: blood. The receptors derive from a man between 18 and 29 years old in good health. CDR3s include the opening cysteine and the closing phenylalanine or tryptophan. Fields, in order: D gene, V gene, J gene, clone size, CDR3 DNA, CDR3 protein. A D gene is named only where the DNA matches it firmly. The size of a clone is reported for some rows only, either as once, few or many, or as a class for expanded clones.

-	TRBV2	TRBJ1-2	-	TGTGCCAGCGGCCCCCAGGGGAACTATGGCTACACCTTC	CASGPQGNYGYTF
-	TRBV7-6	TRBJ2-3	-	TGTGCCAGCAGCTTAGCTGGCTCCGACCTCCACCCCACAGATACGCAGTATTTT	CASSLAGSDLHPTDTQYF
-	TRBV7-2	TRBJ2-7	-	TGTGCCAGCAGCTTCCCGCAAACAGCCTACGAGCAGTACTTC	CASSFPQTAYEQYF
TRBD2	TRBV27	TRBJ2-5	-	TGTGCCAGCAGTCAAAGACTAGCGGGGGGACAAGAGACCCAGTACTTC	CASSQRLAGGQETQYF
TRBD1	TRBV20-1	TRBJ2-1	-	TGCAGTGCTAGTAGGCCAGGGGGAGTTGAGCAGTTCTTC	CSASRPGGVEQFF
-	TRBV7-2	TRBJ2-3	few	TGTGCCAGCAGCTTTAGCCTGGACTCCACAGATACGCAGTATTTT	CASSFSLDSTDTQYF
-	TRBV4-1	TRBJ2-3	-	TGCGCCAGCAGCCCCGTGAGTGGCCGCCACGAGCAGTATTTT	CASSPVSGRHEQYF
-	TRBV27	TRBJ2-6	few	TGTGCCAGCAGTGGATACACAGGAGCCTCTGGGGCCAACGTCCTGACTTTC	CASSGYTGASGANVLTF
-	TRBV11-2	TRBJ1-4	-	TGTGCCAGCAGCGTCGACGGTCGAACTAATGAAAAACTGTTTTTT	CASSVDGRTNEKLFF
-	TRBV4-1	TRBJ1-5	-	TGCGCCAGCAGTCAAGTGACCGTTCGCCAGCCCCAGCATTTT	CASSQVTVRQPQHF
-	TRBV4-2	TRBJ1-2	few	TGTGCCAGCAGCCAAGATCGCCCGCAGGGGTTATATGGCTACACCTTC	CASSQDRPQGLYGYTF
TRBD1	TRBV12-3/TRBV12-4	TRBJ1-2	-	TGTGCCAGCAGCCCTCGGACAGGGAAGTTTGGCTACACCTTC	CASSPRTGKFGYTF
TRBD1	TRBV5-5	TRBJ2-7	-	TGTGCCAGCAGCCTGGGACAGGGGGGGTTCTACGAGCAGTACTTC	CASSLGQGGFYEQYF
-	TRBV7-2	TRBJ2-1	few	TGTGCCAGCAGCTTGTTACATTTCAATGAGCAGTTCTTC	CASSLLHFNEQFF
-	TRBV9	TRBJ2-2	-	TGTGCCAGCAGCGTAGCTGGGTTGGGACAATCGAACACCGGGGAGCTGTTTTTT	CASSVAGLGQSNTGELFF
-	TRBV3-1	TRBJ2-5	-	TGTGCCAGTAGCCAATTAGCGGTCCTACAAGAGACCCAGTACTTC	CASSQLAVLQETQYF
TRBD1	TRBV6-5	TRBJ2-3	once	TGTGCCAGCAGGACGGACAGGGTGGTTACAGATACGCAGTATTTT	CASRTDRVVTDTQYF
-	TRBV3-1	TRBJ1-6	few	TGTGCCAGCAGCCAAGATTTGGGGGCTGGTAATTCACCCCTCCACTTT	CASSQDLGAGNSPLHF
TRBD1	TRBV20-1	TRBJ1-2	few	TGCTCACAGGGGACCGACTATGGCTACACCTTC	CSQGTDYGYTF
TRBD1	TRBV7-9	TRBJ2-7	-	TGTGCCAGCAGCTCGGGACAGGGGATAGGAAGGGAGCAGTACTTC	CASSSGQGIGREQYF
-	TRBV12-3/TRBV12-4	TRBJ2-7	-	TGTGCCAGCAGGGCCGGGGCGGGGCTCTCCTACGAGCAGTACTTC	CASRAGAGLSYEQYF
-	TRBV30	TRBJ2-2	once	TGTGCCTGGAGTCCATTTGGAAGCGGGGAGCTGTTTTTT	CAWSPFGSGELFF
TRBD2	TRBV4-3	TRBJ2-3	-	TGCGCCAGCAGCCAAGTAGGGACTACCACCAGGGATACGCAGTATTTT	CASSQVGTTTRDTQYF
TRBD1	TRBV4-3	TRBJ2-7	few	TGCGCCAGCAGCCAAGACCCGGACAGGGCTGTCTACGAGCAGTACTTC	CASSQDPDRAVYEQYF
-	TRBV29-1	TRBJ2-3	-	TGCAGCGTTGAACCACCTTCAGCGGGCAGCCTCGGGGCAGATACGCAGTATTTT	CSVEPPSAGSLGADTQYF
TRBD2	TRBV4-1	TRBJ2-7	-	TGCGCCAGCAGCCAAGAGGAGGGCGGGGGATTCGAGCAGTACTTC	CASSQEEGGGFEQYF
-	TRBV6-1	TRBJ2-7	-	TGTGCCAGCAGTGAAAATAGGGACGGGAAGCGGGAGCAGTACTTC	CASSENRDGKREQYF
-	TRBV28	TRBJ1-2	-	TGTGCCAGCAGTTTTCACGAGGGCTACACCTTC	CASSFHEGYTF
-	TRBV25-1	TRBJ2-7	-	TGTGCCAGCAGTGAAACGGCCTCCTACGAGCAGTACTTC	CASSETASYEQYF
TRBD1	TRBV20-1	TRBJ2-7	-	TGCAGTGCTAGCTTGACAGGGGCTCGATACGAGCAGTACTTC	CSASLTGARYEQYF
-	TRBV20-1	TRBJ2-3	-	TGCAGTGCTAGAGCGCGGAACACAGATACGCAGTATTTT	CSARARNTDTQYF
-	TRBV29-1	TRBJ2-7	few	TGCAGCGTGGGGGATCCGGGATTCCAGTACTTC	CSVGDPGFQYF
TRBD1	TRBV7-6	TRBJ1-1	-	TGTGCCAGCAGCTCACAGGGGGGGACGAACACTGAAGCTTTCTTT	CASSSQGGTNTEAFF
-	TRBV20-1	TRBJ2-3	-	TGCAGTGCTAGAGTTGGCGCGTCGGATACGCAGTATTTT	CSARVGASDTQYF
-	TRBV25-1	TRBJ2-6	few	TGTGCCAGCAGTCCTCAGGATCCTGGGGCCAACGTCCTGACTTTC	CASSPQDPGANVLTF
TRBD2	TRBV6-4	TRBJ2-3	-	TGTGCCAGCAGCCCTTCTAGCGGGGGGAACACAGATACGCAGTATTTT	CASSPSSGGNTDTQYF
TRBD1	TRBV4-2	TRBJ1-2	-	TGTGCCAGCAGCCAAGATTCATTCGGGACAGGGAACTATGGCTACACCTTC	CASSQDSFGTGNYGYTF
TRBD1	TRBV6-1	TRBJ1-2	few	TGTGCCAGCAGTGAATTGGGTCAGGGGGTCTACGGCTACACCTTC	CASSELGQGVYGYTF
-	TRBV7-9	TRBJ1-2	-	TGTGCCAGCAGCCGCGACAGAGGCTACACCTTC	CASSRDRGYTF
-	TRBV29-1	TRBJ1-1	-	TGCAGCCTTGCTAAGGGGAGACAGACTGAAGCTTTCTTT	CSLAKGRQTEAFF
-	TRBV4-2	TRBJ1-2	-	TGTGCCAGCAGCCAAGATAGAGTTGGGCACTATGGCTACACCTTC	CASSQDRVGHYGYTF
TRBD1	TRBV29-1	TRBJ1-1	few	TGCAGCGTTGAAACGACAGGGGCGTACACTGAAGCTTTCTTT	CSVETTGAYTEAFF
TRBD1	TRBV7-2	TRBJ1-4	few	TGTGCCAGCAGTCAAAACAGGGGGGCTAATGAAAAACTGTTTTTT	CASSQNRGANEKLFF
TRBD2	TRBV6-2/TRBV6-3	TRBJ2-5	-	TGTGCCAGCAGTCCGACTAGCAGCGCCCTTCAAGAGACCCAGTACTTC	CASSPTSSALQETQYF
-	TRBV4-2	TRBJ2-7	-	TGTGCCAGCAGCCAACCTCAGCCGACACTCGGCTCCTACGAGCAGTACTTC	CASSQPQPTLGSYEQYF
-	TRBV29-1	TRBJ2-1	few	TGCAGCGTGATGACCCCCGGGACCGACGATGAGCAGTTCTTC	CSVMTPGTDDEQFF
-	TRBV2	TRBJ2-7	-	TGTGCCAGCAGTGGGCTTACAGGGAAGTCTCTACCCTACGAGCAGTACTTC	CASSGLTGKSLPYEQYF
-	TRBV6-5	TRBJ1-6	few	TGTGCCAGCGGGGGGCGAGGTTTTCGGAATTCACCCCTCCACTTT	CASGGRGFRNSPLHF
-	TRBV4-1	TRBJ2-7	many	TGTGCCAGCAGCCAAGTTGGCAGCTCCTACGAGCAGTACTTC	CASSQVGSSYEQYF
-	TRBV12-3/TRBV12-4	TRBJ2-7	few	TGTGCCAGCAGTTTCTCGACGCTACTTGAGCAGTACTTC	CASSFSTLLEQYF
-	TRBV29-1	TRBJ2-1	-	TGCAGCCCCCTAAGGGGTGAGCAGTTCTTC	CSPLRGEQFF
-	TRBV20-1	TRBJ2-7	once	TGCAGTGCTAGTAGCTCTTCTTCCTACGAGCAGTACTTC	CSASSSSSYEQYF
-	TRBV4-1	TRBJ1-1	few	TGCGCCAGCAGCCCAAATGGGAGGGGGAACACTGAAGCTTTCTTT	CASSPNGRGNTEAFF